A single sample is the source of the 28 T cell receptor beta chains below, sequenced in a study of T cell responses to AZD1222 COVID-19 vaccine. Libraries were prepared by immunoSEQ multiplex PCR; TCRdb keeps only in-frame clonotypes and omits some of them. Among about 140,000 clones listed, around 89% were seen once. The specimen was peripheral blood, collected on day 0 of AZD1222 vaccination. These receptors came from an adult in good health.

CDR3 amino acids: CASSFGAANYGYTF. The CDR3 DNA is TGTGCCAGCAGTTTTGGAGCGGCTAACTATGGCTACACCTTC. The chain recombines TRBV27 with TRBJ1-2; no clear D gene. CDR1 and CDR2 from the germline V gene are MNHEY and SMNVEV (reference sequence). This CDR3 is 14 amino acids long. Trimming left V 3 bases short and J 0 bases short, with 8 bases between.

The CDR3 protein is CASSGPGPMNTEAFF. CDR3 DNA: TGTGCCAGCAGCGGGCCGGGCCCTATGAACACTGAAGCTTTCTTT. The chain is built from TRBV5-5 and TRBJ1-1; the D is unclear. The V end lost 4 bases, the J end lost 0 bases, and 13 bases lay between the germline ends. From germline, CDR1 is SGHKS and CDR2 YYEKEE (reference sequence). CDR3 length equals 15 residues.

This clone has only one observation. The rearrangement joins TRBV11-3 to TRBJ2-3; weak D call: TRBD1 (6 bases). Trimming pared 0 bases from V and 6 bases from J, leaving 13 bases between. The germline V gene has CDR1 SGHNT and CDR2 YENEEA. This CDR3 region has 15 residues. This CDR3 reads CASSLEGASYDTQYF. In nucleotides, the CDR3 is TGTGCCAGCAGCTTAGAGGGGGCTTCGTACGATACGCAGTATTTT.

This chain joins TRBV24-1 and TRBJ1-1; D unresolved. V shed 4 bases and J shed 10 bases, with 27 bases lying between them. Germline V CDR1 and CDR2: KGHDR, SFDVKD. CDR3 length: 17 residues. The DNA for the CDR3 is TGTGCCACCAGTGACCACGGAGGGCTCCGGGCCCCACGTGCAGCTTTCTTT. Protein sequence: CATSDHGGLRAPRAAFF.

J is TRBJ1-2 and V is TRBV27; D not resolved. Germline V gene data show CDR1 as MNHEY and CDR2 as SMNVEV (reference sequence). The CDR3 loop spans 13 amino acids. Trimming stripped 2 bases from V and 4 bases from J, with 8 bases between. The CDR3 DNA follows: TGTGCCAGCAGTTTAACAGACGGCTATGGCTACACCTTC. Protein: CASSLTDGYGYTF.

This chain joins TRBV6-4 and TRBJ2-2; 9 nucleotides match TRBD2. The CDR3 is 16 residues long. Trimming cost V 3 bases and J 4 bases; bases outside gene matches: 6. Germline V CDR1 and CDR2: MRHNA, SNTAGT. The DNA of the CDR3 is TGTGCCAGCAGTGAGCAGGGACTAGCTTCCACCGGGGAGCTGTTTTTT. Translated: CASSEQGLASTGELFF.

The J gene is TRBJ1-3, the V gene TRBV6-6, with D unresolved. The CDR3 length is 15 residues. V lost 7 bases to trimming and J lost 0 bases, with 13 bases between them. The germline CDR1 and CDR2 sequences are MNHNY and SVGAGI (reference sequence). The CDR3 coding sequence is TGTGCCAGCACCCTGGACTCGAGCTCTGGAAACACCATATATTTT. Its protein product is CASTLDSSSGNTIYF.

The genes are TRBV3-1 (or the pseudogene TRBV3-2) and TRBJ1-1; D not certain. The ends were cut back, 3 bases at V and 4 bases at J, with 12 bases in the middle. CDR1 LGHDT and CDR2 YNNKEL come from the germline V gene (reference sequence). The CDR3 has 14 amino acids. The CDR3 nucleotides are TGTGCCAGCAGCCAGAGTCCTACTGGCACTGAAGCTTTCTTT. Amino acid sequence: CASSQSPTGTEAFF.

The chain uses TRBV7-9 and TRBJ1-1; D is ambiguous. The CDR3 length is 12 residues. V was cut by 5 bases and J by 10 bases, with 14 bases left in between. Germline lookup yields CDR1 SEHNR and CDR2 FQNEAQ (reference sequence). The CDR3 here is CASSRGDLVAFF. The CDR3 DNA is TGTGCCAGCAGCCGCGGGGATCTCGTAGCTTTCTTT.

Here the CDR3 reads CASRIWGRKAAFF. In DNA, the CDR3 is TGTGCCAGCAGGATCTGGGGGCGGAAGGCAGCTTTCTTT. The V and J genes are TRBV21-1 and TRBJ1-1; no DNA check was done on the table's D call, TRBD1. TRBV21-1 is noted as a pseudogene. The length of the CDR3 is 13 residues.

The chain recombines TRBV4-1 with TRBJ2-1; D gene uncertain. V was shortened by 0 bases and J by 4 bases, with 16 bases between the two germline ends. The CDR3 consists of 17 residues. CDR1 and CDR2 from the germline V gene are MGHRA and YSYEKL. The CDR3 reads CASSQDSIFTAYNEQFF. The CDR3 DNA follows: TGCGCCAGCAGCCAAGATAGTATTTTCACCGCTTACAATGAGCAGTTCTTC.

V and J are TRBV5-1 and TRBJ2-1; 8 bases are shared with TRBD1. This CDR3 comprises 15 residues. Germline CDR1 is SGHRS and CDR2 is YFSETQ. Trimming cost V 3 bases and J 3 bases; bases outside gene matches: 5. CDR3 sequence (DNA): TGCGCCAGCAGCTCGCAGGGGGCTCACTACAATGAGCAGTTCTTC. Amino acid sequence: CASSSQGAHYNEQFF. Based on the CDR3 plus reference TRBV5-1 and TRBJ2-1, the full variable domain is KAGVTQTPRYLIKTRGQQVTLSCSPISGHRSVSWYQQTPGQGLQFLFEYFSETQRNKGNFPGRFSGRQFSNSRSEMNVSTLELGDSALYLCASSSQGAHYNEQFFGPGTRLTVL.

The chain couples TRBV4-3 to TRBJ1-6; D perhaps matches TRBD1 (5 bases). Trimming shortened V by 3 bases and J by 6 bases, and 12 bases separated the two germline ends. Per the germline V gene, CDR1 is LGHNA and CDR2 is YSLEER. This CDR3 is 15 amino acids long. Written as DNA, the CDR3 is TGCGCCAGCAGCCATCTCCGGGGACCTAATTCACCCCTCCACTTT. Amino acid sequence: CASSHLRGPNSPLHF.

This chain joins TRBV4-2 and TRBJ2-1, with 8 bases identical to TRBD2. Germline-derived CDR1 and CDR2 are LGHNA and YNFKEQ. The V and J ends lost 0 bases and 4 bases, in that order; junction bases with no gene match: 5. The CDR3 sequence is 16 residues long. Here the CDR3 DNA reads TGTGCCAGCAGCCAAGATTTACTAGCGGCGTACAATGAGCAGTTCTTC. Residues: CASSQDLLAAYNEQFF.

The J gene is TRBJ1-2, the V gene TRBV4-3; 9 bases match TRBD1. In germline, CDR1 is LGHNA, CDR2 YSLEER. V trimming: 2 bases; J trimming: 6 bases; junction bases outside the gene matches: 4. CDR3 length: 14 residues. CDR3 bases: TGCGCCAGCAGCCAAAGGACAGGGGACGATGGCTACACCTTC. The encoded protein is CASSQRTGDDGYTF.

The rearrangement links TRBV9 to TRBJ1-1; tentatively, D is TRBD1 (6 bases). Germline V CDR1 and CDR2: SGDLS, YYNGEE. V was shortened by 4 bases and J by 5 bases, with 18 bases between the two germline ends. This CDR3 spans 15 amino acids. The CDR3 sequence is CASSPQGYGGTEAFF. The CDR3 coding sequence is TGTGCCAGCAGCCCTCAGGGGTACGGGGGGACTGAAGCTTTCTTT.

This clone has just one count. The chain couples TRBV9 to TRBJ2-1, with TRBD2 as a possible D gene (5 bases). There are 13 residues in the CDR3. CDR1 SGDLS and CDR2 YYNGEE come from the germline V gene. V was cut by 0 bases and J by 8 bases, with 9 bases left in between. The chain's CDR3 is CASSVGGIHEQFF. CDR3 coding DNA: TGTGCCAGCAGCGTAGGAGGGATCCATGAGCAGTTCTTC.

V is TRBV6-5 and J is TRBJ2-3, with D perhaps matching TRBD1 or TRBD2 (5 bases each). The ends were cut back, 10 bases at V and 1 base at J, with 12 bases in the middle. CDR3 length: 13 amino acids. Germline V gene data show CDR1 as MNHEY and CDR2 as SVGAGI. The CDR3 reads CATRRDGTDTQYF. CDR3 in DNA: TGTGCCACCAGAAGGGACGGCACAGATACGCAGTATTTT.

The chain uses TRBV7-8 and TRBJ1-1; weak D call: TRBD1 (6 bases). From germline, CDR1 is SGHVS and CDR2 FQNEAQ. The CDR3 runs 15 residues. V gave up 5 bases and J gave up 5 bases, with 18 bases separating them. CDR3 amino acids: CASSQASGRGTEAFF. In DNA, the CDR3 is TGTGCCAGCAGCCAAGCCTCGGGGAGGGGGACTGAAGCTTTCTTT.

V usage is TRBV4-3 and J usage is TRBJ2-7, with 9 bases that match TRBD2. This CDR3 has 16 residues. J lost 2 bases, V lost 0 bases, and 5 bases had no gene match. Per germline, CDR1 LGHNA and CDR2 YSLEER. The CDR3 here is CASSQEWRGGTYEQYF. CDR3 DNA sequence: TGCGCCAGCAGCCAAGAATGGCGGGGGGGAACCTACGAGCAGTACTTC.

The CDR3 region is CASSYLLNTEAFF. The CDR3, as DNA: TGTGCCAGCAGTTACCTACTGAACACTGAAGCTTTCTTT. The chain links TRBV6-6 to TRBJ1-1; unclear D gene. The CDR3 totals 13 residues. Germline CDR1 and CDR2: MNHNY and SVGAGI (reference sequence). V was cut by 2 bases and J by 0 bases, with 4 bases left in between.

This clone showed up just once. V gene TRBV24-1 combines with J gene TRBJ2-2; the D gene is possibly TRBD1 (5 bases). The CDR3 loop spans 16 amino acids. Trimming pared 2 bases from V and 0 bases from J, leaving 9 bases between. Germline V gene data show CDR1 as KGHDR and CDR2 as SFDVKD. For the CDR3, the DNA is TGTGCCACCAGTGATTCTGGGGCTACGAACACCGGGGAGCTGTTTTTT. Protein sequence: CATSDSGATNTGELFF.

The gene calls are TRBV27 and TRBJ1-6; 11 positions match TRBD1. The CDR3 contains 16 residues. V lost 3 bases, J lost 9 bases, and 7 bases stayed unmatched. CDR1 MNHEY and CDR2 SMNVEV come from the germline V gene (reference sequence). The CDR3 is CASSFGTGGPSSPLHF. The CDR3 region has the DNA TGTGCCAGCAGTTTCGGGACAGGGGGACCGTCTTCACCCCTCCACTTT.

The chain has TRBV28 and TRBJ2-5; a weak D match, TRBD1 (6 bases). CDR1 is MDHEN, CDR2 SYDVKM, per germline. The CDR3 consists of 15 residues. The V and J ends lost 5 bases and 4 bases respectively, with 17 bases between them. The CDR3 loop reads CASSVDRDTGETQYF. As DNA, the CDR3 is TGTGCCAGCAGTGTGGACCGGGACACCGGAGAGACCCAGTACTTC.

This clone was seen more than once but under ten times. This chain uses TRBV6-5 with TRBJ2-2, with 8 bases lining up with TRBD1. The CDR3 contains 13 residues. Germline V gene data show CDR1 as MNHEY and CDR2 as SVGAGI. Trimming removed 6 bases from V and 5 bases from J; junction bases left unmatched: 2. The CDR3 region has the DNA TGTGCCAGCAGAAGGACAGGGACCGGGGAGCTGTTTTTT. Translated, it gives CASRRTGTGELFF.

This clone was picked up many times. This chain joins TRBV7-6 and TRBJ1-3; D ambiguous. This CDR3 contains 15 residues. V lost 1 base and J lost 0, with 7 bases in between. The germline gives CDR1 SGHVS, CDR2 FNYEAQ. The CDR3 sequence is CASSLEPSSGNTIYF. CDR3 DNA sequence: TGTGCCAGCAGCTTAGAACCGTCCTCTGGAAACACCATATATTTT. Full variable domain (missing parts from reference TRBV7-6 and TRBJ1-3): GAGVSQSPRYKVTKRGQDVALRCDPISGHVSLYWYRQALGQGPEFLTYFNYEAQQDKSGLPNDRFSAERPEGSISTLTIQRTEQRDSAMYRCASSLEPSSGNTIYFGEGSWLTVV.

The J gene is TRBJ1-1, the V gene TRBV5-1; 9 bases match TRBD1. Germline-derived CDR1 and CDR2 are SGHRS and YFSETQ. This CDR3 is built from 15 residues. Unmatched junction bases numbered 6, after V lost 1 base and J lost 5 bases. The CDR3 DNA sequence: TGCGCCAGCAGCTTGTACGGACAGGGGAGAACTGAAGCTTTCTTT. Translating gives CASSLYGQGRTEAFF.

V and J are TRBV7-7 and TRBJ2-5, with D possibly matching TRBD2 (6 bases). The V end was cut by 0 bases, the J end by 0 bases, with 8 bases between. The germline gives CDR1 SSHAT, CDR2 FNYEAQ (reference sequence). CDR3 length: 15 amino acids. The CDR3 DNA reads as TGTGCCAGCAGCTTAGCCGGCGGGGACCAAGAGACCCAGTACTTC. As protein: CASSLAGGDQETQYF.